This T cell receptor (beta chain) was identified during a study of siplizumab effects on memory and regulatory T cells. Overall study findings and caveats: Confirmatory evidence of suppressive function in proliferating siplizumab-culture Tregs was not obtained. Some alloreactive sequences were traceable to unstimulated CD4+ memory cells, and siplizumab significantly reduced them. Proliferating CD4+ or CD8+ clones, roughly 80-97% of them, lacked an assignable naive or memory phenotype.

To note about this clone: Its matching antigen is unknown.

The junction had 4 bases not matched to a gene; V was cut back by 11 bases and J by 5 bases. There are 12 residues in the CDR3. The germline CDR1 and CDR2 sequences are SEHNR and FQNEAQ (reference sequence). Per-sample assaying covered 85,000 to 100,000 TCR templates. Method: immunoSEQ multiplex PCR; TCRdb's copy keeps in-frame clones and lacks some. The sample yields approximately 100,000 clones, around 90% seen once. Sequencing was carried out using Tregs sorted from blood. This receptor was identified in a human donor in good health. V gene TRBV7-9 combines with J gene TRBJ1-1; 11 nucleotides line up with TRBD1. CDR3 nucleotide sequence: TGTGCCGCGGGACAGGGGGTAACTGAAGCTTTCTTT. This codes for CAAGQGVTEAFF.